This TCR beta chain is from a study of graft-versus-host responses after intestinal transplantation. Looking at the study overall: Transplant types were multivisceral, liver-intestinal, or isolated intestinal. Anti-thymocyte globulin was used for induction in all recipients, who then took tacrolimus and steroids for approximately 3 years.

This table comes from immunoSEQ multiplex PCR, and its TCRdb copy is limited to in-frame clones, with some not included. The sample includes about 85,000 clones, 91% seen only once; the top ten take less than 8.5%. About this clone itself: The antigen is not known.

Study-level findings and limits: Ileal or blood samples showed some GvH clones first, and such clones were also found in recipient marrow. Allografts carried high graft-versus-host to host-versus-graft clonal ratios in patients having graft-donor T cell macrochimerism.

CDR1 is LNHNV, CDR2 YYDKDF, per germline (reference sequence). The CDR3 extends over 17 amino acids. The J segment lost 13 bases and the V segment lost 1 base, leaving 19 bases of the junction unmatched. This specimen was unstimulated CD8+ T cells sorted from spleen or lymph node cells, taken before transplant. This TCR was recovered from a human donor who was the organ donor for an intestinal transplant. The rearrangement links TRBV15 to TRBJ2-4; 7 bases fit TRBD1. For the CDR3, the DNA is TGTGCCACCAGCAGAGGCCTCCCCAGCGCCGGGACAGCCAACCAGTACTTC. This codes for CATSRGLPSAGTANQYF.